This is a list of T cell receptor beta chains from one sample in a study of CD8+CD57+ T cells in acquired aplastic anemia. Using its own MiXCR run on the reads, TCRdb lists one record per CDR3 protein. The sample has about 220,000 distinct CDR3 sequences, 30% to 40% seen once. The material sequenced was sorted CD4+, CD8+, or CD8+CD57+ T cells (not recorded which) from PBMCs. These receptors all come from a human donor in good health, serving as a control. Both conserved end residues are part of each CDR3. Fields, in order: D gene, clone size, V gene, J gene, CDR3 length, CDR3 protein, CDR3 DNA. A D gene is named only where the DNA matches it firmly. Some rows have no size entry. The others give once, few or many, or a class for an expanded clone.

D gene: NA; clone size: NA; V gene: TRBV2; J gene: TRBJ1-2; CDR3 length: 12; CDR3 protein: CASSDGLVGYTF; CDR3 DNA: TGTGCCAGCAGTGATGGGCTAGTGGGATACACCTTC
D gene: TRBD2; clone size: NA; V gene: TRBV9; J gene: TRBJ2-2; CDR3 length: 16; CDR3 protein: CASPPRASGTGGELFF; CDR3 DNA: TGTGCCAGCCCCCCCCGGGCTAGCGGGACTGGGGGGGAGCTGTTTTTT
D gene: TRBD1; clone size: many; V gene: TRBV10-3; J gene: TRBJ2-2; CDR3 length: 14; CDR3 protein: CAISGQGGTGELFF; CDR3 DNA: TGTGCCATCAGTGGACAGGGGGGCACCGGGGAGCTGTTTTTT
D gene: NA; clone size: many; V gene: TRBV20-1; J gene: TRBJ1-2; CDR3 length: 12; CDR3 protein: CSAAPDSYGYTF; CDR3 DNA: TGCAGTGCGGCCCCGGATTCCTATGGCTACACCTTC
D gene: NA; clone size: few; V gene: TRBV28; J gene: TRBJ1-5; CDR3 length: 13; CDR3 protein: CASRWGGNQPQHF; CDR3 DNA: TGTGCCAGCAGGTGGGGAGGCAATCAGCCCCAGCATTTT
D gene: NA; clone size: many; V gene: TRBV9; J gene: TRBJ1-3; CDR3 length: 13; CDR3 protein: CASSVASGNTIYF; CDR3 DNA: TGTGCCAGCAGCGTAGCCTCTGGAAACACCATATATTTT
D gene: TRBD1; clone size: few; V gene: TRBV2; J gene: TRBJ2-1; CDR3 length: 15; CDR3 protein: CASSQGQETYNEQFF; CDR3 DNA: TGTGCCAGCAGTCAGGGACAGGAGACCTACAATGAGCAGTTCTTC
D gene: NA; clone size: NA; V gene: TRBV15; J gene: TRBJ2-7; CDR3 length: 16; CDR3 protein: CATSSLRRASSYEQYF; CDR3 DNA: TGTGCCACCAGCAGCTTACGGCGGGCCAGCTCCTACGAGCAGTACTTC
D gene: NA; clone size: NA; V gene: TRBV2; J gene: TRBJ1-1; CDR3 length: 15; CDR3 protein: CASSENRYMNTEAFF; CDR3 DNA: TGTGCCAGCAGTGAGAACAGGTACATGAACACTGAAGCTTTCTTT
D gene: NA; clone size: NA; V gene: TRBV12-3/TRBV12-4; J gene: TRBJ1-3; CDR3 length: 15; CDR3 protein: CASSFVLGSGNTIYF; CDR3 DNA: TGTGCCAGCAGTTTCGTCCTGGGGTCTGGAAACACCATATATTTT
D gene: TRBD1; clone size: NA; V gene: TRBV15; J gene: TRBJ1-5; CDR3 length: 18; CDR3 protein: CATSRGGEVRDRVQPQHF; CDR3 DNA: TGTGCCACCAGCAGAGGGGGGGAAGTAAGGGACAGGGTCCAGCCCCAGCATTTT
D gene: NA; clone size: many; V gene: TRBV20-1; J gene: TRBJ2-1; CDR3 length: 13; CDR3 protein: CSARGAGVNEQFF; CDR3 DNA: TGCAGTGCTAGAGGGGCCGGGGTCAATGAGCAGTTCTTC
D gene: NA; clone size: NA; V gene: TRBV9; J gene: TRBJ2-5; CDR3 length: 15; CDR3 protein: CASSVGGGPHETQYF; CDR3 DNA: TGTGCCAGCAGCGTAGGAGGGGGACCCCATGAGACCCAGTACTTC
D gene: NA; clone size: many; V gene: TRBV7-3; J gene: TRBJ2-3; CDR3 length: 15; CDR3 protein: CASSLMGGATDTQYF; CDR3 DNA: TGTGCCAGCAGCTTAATGGGGGGGGCCACAGATACGCAGTATTTT
D gene: NA; clone size: NA; V gene: TRBV5-1; J gene: TRBJ1-2; CDR3 length: 14; CDR3 protein: CASSQGAYSYGYTF; CDR3 DNA: TGCGCCAGCAGTCAAGGGGCATACAGCTATGGCTACACCTTC
D gene: NA; clone size: many; V gene: TRBV12-3/TRBV12-4; J gene: TRBJ1-5; CDR3 length: 17; CDR3 protein: CASATGQRSTSNQPQHF; CDR3 DNA: TGTGCCAGCGCGACGGGGCAGCGGTCAACTAGCAATCAGCCCCAGCATTTT
D gene: NA; clone size: many; V gene: TRBV4-1; J gene: TRBJ1-6; CDR3 length: 16; CDR3 protein: CASSRLGHSLSSPLHF; CDR3 DNA: TGCGCCAGCAGCAGACTCGGGCACTCCTTAAGTTCACCCCTCCACTTT
D gene: NA; clone size: NA; V gene: TRBV10-1; J gene: TRBJ2-2; CDR3 length: 19; CDR3 protein: CASSELSSTPRRNTGELFF; CDR3 DNA: TGCGCCAGCAGTGAGTTGTCTAGTACCCCCAGGCGGAACACCGGGGAGCTGTTTTTT
D gene: TRBD1; clone size: NA; V gene: TRBV9; J gene: TRBJ2-2; CDR3 length: 17; CDR3 protein: CASSSRGGQGRIGELFF; CDR3 DNA: TGTGCCAGCAGCTCCCGGGGAGGACAGGGTAGGATTGGGGAGCTGTTTTTT
D gene: NA; clone size: many; V gene: TRBV25-1; J gene: TRBJ1-1; CDR3 length: 14; CDR3 protein: CASRRTGSSTEAFF; CDR3 DNA: TGTGCCAGCAGACGAACAGGATCCTCAACTGAAGCTTTCTTT
D gene: NA; clone size: NA; V gene: TRBV6-5; J gene: TRBJ2-5; CDR3 length: 13; CDR3 protein: CASSYSSGREPYF; CDR3 DNA: TGTGCCAGCAGTTACTCGAGCGGACGGGAACCGTACTTC
D gene: NA; clone size: many; V gene: TRBV7-2; J gene: TRBJ1-2; CDR3 length: 14; CDR3 protein: CASSPMGGVYGYTF; CDR3 DNA: TGTGCCAGCAGCCCTATGGGGGGAGTCTATGGCTACACCTTC
D gene: TRBD2; clone size: NA; V gene: TRBV10-3; J gene: TRBJ2-7; CDR3 length: 15; CDR3 protein: CASSSPGLAGYEQYF; CDR3 DNA: TGTGCCAGCAGTTCCCCGGGACTAGCGGGCTACGAGCAGTACTTC
D gene: NA; clone size: many; V gene: TRBV11-1; J gene: TRBJ2-7; CDR3 length: 13; CDR3 protein: CASSLTWGSEQYF; CDR3 DNA: TGTGCCAGCAGCCTCACGTGGGGATCCGAGCAGTACTTC
D gene: TRBD2; clone size: many; V gene: TRBV6-6; J gene: TRBJ2-5; CDR3 length: 16; CDR3 protein: CASSYSGGGPTETQYF; CDR3 DNA: TGTGCCAGCAGTTACTCGGGCGGGGGGCCGACGGAGACCCAGTACTTC
D gene: TRBD1; clone size: many; V gene: TRBV27; J gene: TRBJ2-7; CDR3 length: 15; CDR3 protein: CASRNSGTVSYEQYF; CDR3 DNA: TGTGCCAGCAGAAACTCCGGGACAGTCTCCTACGAGCAGTACTTC
D gene: NA; clone size: NA; V gene: TRBV11-2; J gene: TRBJ2-3; CDR3 length: 14; CDR3 protein: CASSLDPGRGTQYF; CDR3 DNA: TGTGCCAGCAGCTTAGATCCGGGCCGAGGTACGCAGTATTTT
D gene: TRBD1; clone size: many; V gene: TRBV20-1; J gene: TRBJ1-2; CDR3 length: 14; CDR3 protein: CSAGGTGGNYGYTF; CDR3 DNA: TGCAGTGCTGGAGGGACAGGGGGTAACTATGGCTACACCTTC
D gene: TRBD1; clone size: NA; V gene: TRBV18; J gene: TRBJ1-5; CDR3 length: 13; CDR3 protein: CASSRGQNQPQHF; CDR3 DNA: TGTGCCAGCTCACGGGGACAGAATCAGCCCCAGCATTTT
D gene: TRBD1; clone size: NA; V gene: TRBV20-1; J gene: TRBJ2-5; CDR3 length: 14; CDR3 protein: CSAQDGTAQEAQYF; CDR3 DNA: TGCAGTGCCCAAGATGGGACAGCGCAAGAGGCCCAGTACTTC
D gene: NA; clone size: NA; V gene: TRBV10-2; J gene: TRBJ1-2; CDR3 length: 13; CDR3 protein: CASSDKGNYGYTF; CDR3 DNA: TGCGCCAGCAGTGATAAGGGGAACTATGGCTACACCTTC